This T cell receptor (beta chain) was captured by sequencing in a study of T cell repertoires in cytomegalovirus infection. Background on the study: The authors used CMV epitopes that were HLA-C-restricted (recently identified) and HLA-B-restricted (well studied). An indication of both CMV infection and matching HLA type came from public TCR beta signatures. Regarding the study as a whole: Of the TCR beta families, the public ones yielded a cumulative frequency that identified carriers of CMV plus the relevant HLA. HLA-C-restricted CMV clonotypes gave the most frequent clonotype in two of eight donors.

There are a few counts of this clonotype. Its antigen is not known. TCRdb fed the reads into MiXCR, producing one record per CDR3 protein. Of some 920,000 distinct CDR3 sequences listed, around 29% are singletons. Germline values: CDR1 MNHEY, CDR2 SMNVEV (reference sequence). V lost 5 bases, J lost 0 bases, and 11 bases lay in between. CDR3 length: 15 residues. The genes are TRBV27 and TRBJ1-5, with D perhaps TRBD1 (5 bases). The sequence derives from a human donor in good health (CMV status not recorded). Some clones in this sample may be carry-over from other donors' samples. The sequences come from cultured CD8+ T cells from PBMCs, collected from culture after CMV antigen stimulation. Here the CDR3 DNA reads TGTGCCAGCAGTCCCGGCAGGGTTAGCAATCAGCCCCAGCATTTT. Translating it yields CASSPGRVSNQPQHF.